This entry lists 9 T cell receptor beta chains sequenced from one sample in a study of T cell responses to AZD1222 COVID-19 vaccine. Repertoires were generated with immunoSEQ multiplex PCR, while TCRdb's copy carries only in-frame clones and drops some. The table lists about 120,000 clones, approximately 85% of them singletons, with around 4.6% in the top ten. The sample was peripheral blood, taken on day 0 of AZD1222 vaccination. These receptor sequences come from an adult in good health.

V usage is TRBV19 and J usage is TRBJ1-6; D not certain. Trimming took 3 bases from V and 11 from J, leaving 17 bases between them. Germline loops: CDR1 LNHDA, CDR2 SQIVND (reference sequence). This CDR3 is 15 amino acids long. This chain's CDR3 is CASSIPYATITPLHF. The CDR3 DNA follows: TGTGCCAGTAGTATTCCCTACGCGACGATTACACCCCTCCACTTT.

The V gene is TRBV18, the J gene TRBJ2-7; D is perhaps TRBD2 (5 bases). V lost 4 bases, J lost 3 bases, and 13 bases lay in between. The V gene's germline CDR1 is KGHSH and CDR2 LQKENI. This CDR3 has 14 amino acids. This CDR3 is CASSQTTTNYEQYF. CDR3 coding DNA: TGTGCCAGCTCACAAACGACTACCAACTACGAGCAGTACTTC.

The rearrangement uses TRBV7-9 and TRBJ1-6; no definite D call. V gave up 1 base and J gave up 4 bases, with 11 bases separating them. CDR1 is SEHNR, CDR2 FQNEAQ, per germline (reference sequence). This CDR3 contains 16 residues. The chain's CDR3 is CASSLGSGFYNSPLHF. CDR3 sequence (DNA): TGTGCCAGCAGCTTAGGGTCCGGGTTTTATAATTCACCCCTCCACTTT.

V gene TRBV11-1 combines with J gene TRBJ2-7; D gene unclear. This CDR3 is 15 amino acids long. The V end lost 0 bases, the J end lost 0 bases, and 9 bases lay between the germline ends. CDR1 SGHAT and CDR2 FQDESV come from the germline V gene (reference sequence). The CDR3: CASSLALGNSYEQYF. CDR3 nucleotides: TGTGCCAGCAGCTTAGCGCTGGGGAACTCCTACGAGCAGTACTTC.

CDR3 loop: CATMRELFNTEAFF. CDR3 sequence (DNA): TGCGCCACCATGAGAGAGCTCTTTAACACTGAAGCTTTCTTT. The V call is TRBV10-2, the J call TRBJ1-1; D is unresolved. Germline V gene sequence: CDR1 WSHSY, CDR2 SAAADI. The CDR3 is 14 residues long. V was shortened by 10 bases and J by 2 bases, with 17 bases between the two germline ends.

The V and J genes are TRBV18 and TRBJ2-3; D possibly corresponds to TRBD2 (5 bases). Trimming pared 1 base from V and 7 bases from J, leaving 12 bases between. The CDR3 sequence is 14 residues long. Germline V gene sequence: CDR1 KGHSH, CDR2 LQKENI. For the CDR3, the DNA is TGTGCCAGCTCACCACGGACCGCCGGGAATACGCAGTATTTT. Its protein product is CASSPRTAGNTQYF.

This chain connects TRBV9 to TRBJ2-3; 9 bases are a match to TRBD2. This CDR3 spans 17 amino acids. The V segment lost 0 bases and the J segment 3 bases; nucleotides outside the gene matches: 8. CDR1 is SGDLS and CDR2 is YYNGEE in the germline V gene. The CDR3 loop reads CASSVAAGGPFTDTQYF. DNA for the CDR3: TGTGCCAGCAGCGTAGCGGCGGGAGGGCCTTTTACAGATACGCAGTATTTT.

This chain connects TRBV28 to TRBJ1-5; unclear D gene. There are 15 residues in the CDR3. V was cut by 4 bases and J by 7 bases, with 17 bases left in between. Germline CDR1 and CDR2: MDHEN and SYDVKM. The CDR3 reads CASSYGPSFGQPQHF. Written as DNA, the CDR3 is TGTGCCAGCAGTTATGGGCCTAGCTTTGGGCAGCCCCAGCATTTT.

The V call is TRBV25-1, the J call TRBJ1-4; 7 bases match TRBD1. This CDR3 region has 15 residues. Trimming cost V 5 bases and J 3 bases; bases outside gene matches: 6. Germline V gene data show CDR1 as MGHDK and CDR2 as SYGVNS. The CDR3 DNA follows: TGTGCCAGCAGTATAACAGGGGAGGCTAATGAAAAACTGTTTTTT. It codes for CASSITGEANEKLFF. Full variable domain (remainder filled in from reference TRBV25-1 and TRBJ1-4): EADIYQTPRYLVIGTGKKITLECSQTMGHDKMYWYQQDPGMELHLIHYSYGVNSTEKGDLSSESTVSRIRTEHFPLTLESARPSHTSQYLCASSITGEANEKLFFGSGTQLSVL.